This section outlines one T cell receptor beta chain sequence together with its context. Clones were sequenced by immunoSEQ multiplex PCR, and TCRdb holds only the in-frame ones, with some missing. Of 35,000 or so clones detected, 93% appear once; the ten largest clones hold 0.4% to 0.45%. This entry comes from a study of T cell changes during pregnancy in multiple sclerosis. This TCR was sampled from a female donor with multiple sclerosis, enrolled in a pregnancy study. Sample: CD4+ T cells from peripheral blood mononuclear cells, taken in the first trimester of pregnancy.

CDR3 sequence (DNA): TGTGCCAGCAGCAAGAGCGGGGGGGGCTCAGATACGCAGTATTTT. As protein: CASSKSGGGSDTQYF. This chain connects TRBV7-6 to TRBJ2-3; 10 bases match TRBD2. The germline CDR1 and CDR2 sequences are SGHVS and FNYEAQ. The V gene end was trimmed by 5 bases and the J gene end by 4 bases; junction bases not matched to a gene: 6. CDR3 length: 15 residues.